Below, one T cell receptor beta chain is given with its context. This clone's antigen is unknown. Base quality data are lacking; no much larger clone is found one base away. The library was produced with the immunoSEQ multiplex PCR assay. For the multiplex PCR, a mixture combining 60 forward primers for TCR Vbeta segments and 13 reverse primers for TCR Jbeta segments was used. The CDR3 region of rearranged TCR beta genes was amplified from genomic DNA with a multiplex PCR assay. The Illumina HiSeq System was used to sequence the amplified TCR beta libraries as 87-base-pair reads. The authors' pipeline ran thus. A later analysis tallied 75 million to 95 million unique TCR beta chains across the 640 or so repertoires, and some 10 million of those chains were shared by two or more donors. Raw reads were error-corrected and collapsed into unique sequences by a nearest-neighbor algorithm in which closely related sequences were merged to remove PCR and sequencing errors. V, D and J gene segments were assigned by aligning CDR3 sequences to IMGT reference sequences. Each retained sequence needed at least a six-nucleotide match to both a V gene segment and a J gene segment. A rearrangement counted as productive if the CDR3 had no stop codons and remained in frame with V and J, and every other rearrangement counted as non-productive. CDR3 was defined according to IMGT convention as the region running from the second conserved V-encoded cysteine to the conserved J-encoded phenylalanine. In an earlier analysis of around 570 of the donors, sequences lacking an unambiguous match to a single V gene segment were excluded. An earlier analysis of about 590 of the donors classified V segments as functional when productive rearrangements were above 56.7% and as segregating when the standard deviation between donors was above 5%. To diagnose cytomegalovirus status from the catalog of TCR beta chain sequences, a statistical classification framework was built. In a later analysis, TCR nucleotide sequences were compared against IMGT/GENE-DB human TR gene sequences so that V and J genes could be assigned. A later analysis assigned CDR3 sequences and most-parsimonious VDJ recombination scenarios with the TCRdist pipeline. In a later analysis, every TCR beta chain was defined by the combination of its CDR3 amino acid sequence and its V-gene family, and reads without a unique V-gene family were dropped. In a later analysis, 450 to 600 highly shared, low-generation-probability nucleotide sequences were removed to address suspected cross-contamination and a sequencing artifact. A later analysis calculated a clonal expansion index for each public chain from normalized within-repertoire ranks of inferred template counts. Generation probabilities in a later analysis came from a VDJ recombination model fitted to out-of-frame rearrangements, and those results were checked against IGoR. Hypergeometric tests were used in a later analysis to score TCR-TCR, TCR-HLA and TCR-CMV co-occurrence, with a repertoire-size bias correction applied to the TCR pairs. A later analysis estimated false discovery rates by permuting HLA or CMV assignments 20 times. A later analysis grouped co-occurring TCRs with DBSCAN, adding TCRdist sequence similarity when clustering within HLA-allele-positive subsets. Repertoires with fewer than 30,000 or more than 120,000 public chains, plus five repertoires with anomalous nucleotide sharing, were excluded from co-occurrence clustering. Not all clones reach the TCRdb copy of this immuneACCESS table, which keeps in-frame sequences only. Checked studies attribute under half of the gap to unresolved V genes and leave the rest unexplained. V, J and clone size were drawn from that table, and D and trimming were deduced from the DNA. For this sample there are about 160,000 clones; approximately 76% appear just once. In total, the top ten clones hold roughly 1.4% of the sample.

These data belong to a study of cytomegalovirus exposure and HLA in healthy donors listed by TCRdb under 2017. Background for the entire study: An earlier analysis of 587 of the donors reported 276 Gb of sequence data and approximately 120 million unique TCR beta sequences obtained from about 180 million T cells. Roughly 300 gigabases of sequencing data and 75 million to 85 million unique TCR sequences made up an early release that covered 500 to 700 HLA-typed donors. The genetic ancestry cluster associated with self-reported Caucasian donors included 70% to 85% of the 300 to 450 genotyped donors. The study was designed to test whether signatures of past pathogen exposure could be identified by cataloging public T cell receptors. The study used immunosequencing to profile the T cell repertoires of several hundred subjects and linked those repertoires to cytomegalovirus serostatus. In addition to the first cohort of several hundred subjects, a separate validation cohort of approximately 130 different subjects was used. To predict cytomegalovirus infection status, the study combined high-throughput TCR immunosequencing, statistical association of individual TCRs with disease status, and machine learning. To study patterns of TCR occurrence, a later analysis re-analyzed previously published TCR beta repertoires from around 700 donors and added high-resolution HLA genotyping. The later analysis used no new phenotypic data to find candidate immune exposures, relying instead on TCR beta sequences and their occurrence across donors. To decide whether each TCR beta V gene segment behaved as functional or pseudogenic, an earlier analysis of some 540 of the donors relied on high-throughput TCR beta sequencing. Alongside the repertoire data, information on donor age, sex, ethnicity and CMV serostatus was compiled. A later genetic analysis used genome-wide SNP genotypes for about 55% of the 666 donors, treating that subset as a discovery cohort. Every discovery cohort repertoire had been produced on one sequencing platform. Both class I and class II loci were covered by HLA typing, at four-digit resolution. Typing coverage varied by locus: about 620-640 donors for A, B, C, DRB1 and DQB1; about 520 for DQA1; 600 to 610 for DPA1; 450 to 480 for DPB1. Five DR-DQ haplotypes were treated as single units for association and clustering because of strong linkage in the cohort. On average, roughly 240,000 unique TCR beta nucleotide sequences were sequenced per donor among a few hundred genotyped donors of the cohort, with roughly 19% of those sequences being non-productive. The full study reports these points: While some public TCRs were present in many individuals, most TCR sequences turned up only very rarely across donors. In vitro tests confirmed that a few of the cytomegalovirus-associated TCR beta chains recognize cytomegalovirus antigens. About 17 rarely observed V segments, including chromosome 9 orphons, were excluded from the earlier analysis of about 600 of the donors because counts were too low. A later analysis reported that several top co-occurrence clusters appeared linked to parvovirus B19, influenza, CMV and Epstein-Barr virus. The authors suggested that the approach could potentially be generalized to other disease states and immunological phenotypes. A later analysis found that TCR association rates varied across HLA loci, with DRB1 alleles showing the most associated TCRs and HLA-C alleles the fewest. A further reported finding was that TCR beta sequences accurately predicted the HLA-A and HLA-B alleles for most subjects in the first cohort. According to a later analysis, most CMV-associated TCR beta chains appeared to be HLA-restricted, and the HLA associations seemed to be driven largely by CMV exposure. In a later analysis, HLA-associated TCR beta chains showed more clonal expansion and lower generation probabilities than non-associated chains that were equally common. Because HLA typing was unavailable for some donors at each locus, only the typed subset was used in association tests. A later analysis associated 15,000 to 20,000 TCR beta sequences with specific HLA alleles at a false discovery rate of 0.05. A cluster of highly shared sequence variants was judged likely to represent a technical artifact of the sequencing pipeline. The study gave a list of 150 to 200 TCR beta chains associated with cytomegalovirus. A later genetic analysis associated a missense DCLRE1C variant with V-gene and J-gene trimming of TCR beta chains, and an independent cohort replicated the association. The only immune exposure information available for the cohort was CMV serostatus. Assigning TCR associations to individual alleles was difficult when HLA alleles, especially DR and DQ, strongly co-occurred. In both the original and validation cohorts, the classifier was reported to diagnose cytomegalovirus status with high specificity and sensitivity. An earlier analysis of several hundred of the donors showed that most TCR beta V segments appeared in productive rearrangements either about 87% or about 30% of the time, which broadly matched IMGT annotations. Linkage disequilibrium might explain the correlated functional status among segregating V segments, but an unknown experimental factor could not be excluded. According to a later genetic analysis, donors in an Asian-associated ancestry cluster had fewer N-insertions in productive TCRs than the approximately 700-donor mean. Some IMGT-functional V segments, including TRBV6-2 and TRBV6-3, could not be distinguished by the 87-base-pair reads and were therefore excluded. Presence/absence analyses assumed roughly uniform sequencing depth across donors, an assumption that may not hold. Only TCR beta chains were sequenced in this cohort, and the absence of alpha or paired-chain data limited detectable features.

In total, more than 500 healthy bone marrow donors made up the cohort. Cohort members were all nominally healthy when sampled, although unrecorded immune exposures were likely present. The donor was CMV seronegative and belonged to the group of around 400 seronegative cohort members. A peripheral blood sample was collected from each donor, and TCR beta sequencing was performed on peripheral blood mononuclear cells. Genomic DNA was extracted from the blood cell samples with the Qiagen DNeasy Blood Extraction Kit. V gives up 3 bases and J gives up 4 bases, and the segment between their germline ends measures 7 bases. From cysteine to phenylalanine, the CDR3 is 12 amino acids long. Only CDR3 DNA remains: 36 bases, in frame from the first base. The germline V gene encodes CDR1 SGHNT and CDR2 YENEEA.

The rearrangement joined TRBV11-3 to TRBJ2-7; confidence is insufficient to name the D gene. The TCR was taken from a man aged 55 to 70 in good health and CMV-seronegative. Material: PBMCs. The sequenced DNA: TGTGCCAGCAGCTTGGGCTCATACGAGCAGTACTTC. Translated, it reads CASSLGSYEQYF.